This passage covers 25 T cell receptor beta chains from one sample sequenced in a study of cytomegalovirus exposure and HLA in healthy donors (dated by TCRdb to between 2016 and 2019). Receptor amplification or capture employed the immunoSEQ multiplex PCR assay. Entries here come from immuneACCESS through TCRdb and include only in-frame sequences with V and J called. Some clones fail to appear in such tables; in the studies checked, an unresolved V gene covers under half of the shortfall, and the cause of the remainder is unknown. The sample data list approximately 270,000 clones, and roughly 90% of these were observed just once. The ten largest clones take up less than 0.4% of the sample. The sequenced material came from PBMCs. The receptors come from a woman aged 18-29 years in good health and CMV-seronegative.

The chain uses TRBV14 and TRBJ2-1; D gene unclear. The V end lost 1 base, the J end lost 3 bases, and 4 bases lay between the germline ends. The germline gives CDR1 SGHDN, CDR2 FVKESK. CDR3 length: 13 amino acids. The CDR3 bases are TGTGCCAGCAGCCAAGGCAGCTACAATGAGCAGTTCTTC. It is translated as CASSQGSYNEQFF.

The V call is TRBV13, the J call TRBJ2-1, with 11 bases aligning to TRBD2. Germline loops: CDR1 PRHDT, CDR2 FYEKMQ (reference sequence). The V gene end was trimmed by 4 bases and the J gene end by 6 bases; junction bases not matched to a gene: 8. CDR3 length: 16 residues. CDR3 amino acids: CASSSAGTSGLNEQFF. DNA for the CDR3: TGTGCCAGCAGCTCAGCCGGGACTAGCGGTCTCAATGAGCAGTTCTTC.

V gene TRBV19 combines with J gene TRBJ1-1; no clear D gene. The V end was cut by 4 bases, the J end by 3 bases, with 9 bases between. The length of the CDR3 is 13 residues. Germline lookup yields CDR1 LNHDA and CDR2 SQIVND (reference sequence). The DNA of the CDR3 is TGTGCCAGTAGTACTACAGAAGACACTGAAGCTTTCTTT. Its translation is CASSTTEDTEAFF.

The V gene is TRBV5-1, the J gene TRBJ2-2; tentative D call: TRBD2 (6 bases). The CDR3 consists of 15 residues. V was clipped by 3 bases and J by 2 bases, with 11 bases between them. Looked up from germline, CDR1 is SGHRS and CDR2 is YFSETQ. The CDR3 bases are TGCGCCAGCAGCTCAACCGGGACTAACACCGGGGAGCTGTTTTTT. Translation gives CASSSTGTNTGELFF.

The sample holds one count of this clone. The V call is TRBV11-2, the J call TRBJ2-1, with D possibly matching TRBD2 (5 bases). V lost 5 bases and J 10 bases, leaving 12 bases between the germline ends. Germline lookup yields CDR1 SGHAT and CDR2 FQNNGV. This CDR3 is built from 12 residues. The CDR3 nucleotides are TGTGCCAGCAGCCCTGACTGGGAGGAGCAGTTCTTC. Translation: CASSPDWEEQFF.

The genes are TRBV6-1 and TRBJ1-2; D is unresolved. The CDR3 contains 15 residues. CDR1 MNHNS and CDR2 SASEGT come from the germline V gene. The V end lost 7 bases, the J end lost 1 base, and 16 bases lay between the germline ends. The CDR3 DNA follows: TGTGCCAGCACCGGATACGAGGGCAATAACTATGGCTACACCTTC. Its protein product is CASTGYEGNNYGYTF.

The chain couples TRBV19 to TRBJ2-4; tentative D call: TRBD2 (6 bases). Germline CDR1 LNHDA, CDR2 SQIVND (reference sequence). This CDR3 is built from 14 residues. V gave up 7 bases and J gave up 7 bases, with 17 bases separating them. The CDR3 DNA reads TGTGCCAGTATGGAGTGGAGGGCAGAGAACATTCAGTACTTC. Its protein product is CASMEWRAENIQYF.

The rearrangement joins TRBV7-2 to TRBJ1-4; tentatively, D is TRBD1 (6 bases). Germline V gene lookup returns CDR1 SGHTA and CDR2 FQGNSA. This CDR3 spans 17 amino acids. Trimming took 6 bases from V and 3 from J, leaving 20 bases between them. The CDR3 is CASSPTDRPSPNEKLFF. Here the CDR3 DNA reads TGTGCCAGCAGTCCAACCGACAGGCCAAGCCCTAATGAAAAACTGTTTTTT.

The chain links TRBV2 to TRBJ1-4, with D possibly matching TRBD1 (6 bases). There are 17 residues in the CDR3. V was trimmed by 3 bases and J by 4 bases, leaving 18 bases between them. Germline V lookup: CDR1 SNHLY, CDR2 FYNNEI. CDR3 sequence reads: CASSDRGNPYVNEKLFF. CDR3 in DNA: TGTGCCAGCAGTGATAGGGGGAATCCCTATGTTAATGAAAAACTGTTTTTT.

The chain joins TRBV7-2 to TRBJ2-3; 9 bases map to TRBD2. Germline V gene sequence: CDR1 SGHTA, CDR2 FQGNSA. CDR3 length: 15 residues. Trimming took 5 bases from V and 6 from J; bases not matched to a gene: 9. DNA of the CDR3: TGTGCCAGCAGCCACCAGCGGGGGGCGGGGGATACGCAGTATTTT. This codes for CASSHQRGAGDTQYF.

The rearrangement joins TRBV2 to TRBJ1-3; 7 bases fit TRBD1. CDR3 length: 14 amino acids. The V gene's germline CDR1 is SNHLY and CDR2 FYNNEI. V was clipped by 7 bases and J by 3 bases; unmatched bases: 6. CDR3 sequence: CASTLGGGGNTIYF. The DNA for the CDR3 is TGTGCCAGCACCTTAGGGGGCGGTGGAAACACCATATATTTT.

This rearrangement joins TRBV6-5 to TRBJ2-1, with D possibly TRBD2 on 5 matching bases. Trimming left V 0 bases short and J 8 bases short, with 14 bases between. CDR3 length: 15 residues. Germline CDR1 reads MNHEY; CDR2 reads SVGAGI. Written as DNA, the CDR3 is TGTGCCAGCAGTTACTCCGGTTCAAGCGGTGATGAGCAGTTCTTC. Translated: CASSYSGSSGDEQFF.

This chain connects TRBV19 to TRBJ2-2; D ambiguous. The V and J ends lost 3 bases and 0 bases respectively, with 8 bases between them. The germline gives CDR1 LNHDA, CDR2 SQIVND (reference sequence). The CDR3 has 15 residues. The CDR3 protein is CASSMNRPNTGELFF. DNA for the CDR3: TGTGCCAGTAGTATGAACAGACCGAACACCGGGGAGCTGTTTTTT. The complete variable domain, with remaining parts taken from reference TRBV19 and TRBJ2-2, reads DGGITQSPKYLFRKEGQNVTLSCEQNLNHDAMYWYRQDPGQGLRLIYYSQIVNDFQKGDIAEGYSVSREKKESFPLTVTSAQKNPTAFYLCASSMNRPNTGELFFGEGSRLTVL.

The V call is TRBV5-5, the J call TRBJ2-7; 8 bases align to TRBD1. With V trimmed by 2 bases and J by 2 bases, 12 bases remained unmatched. The length of the CDR3 is 17 residues. Germline loops: CDR1 SGHKS, CDR2 YYEKEE (reference sequence). The CDR3 DNA reads as TGTGCCAGCAGCTTCTCACCAGGGGGCTACGTCCCCTACGAGCAGTACTTC. This encodes CASSFSPGGYVPYEQYF.

The V gene is TRBV9, the J gene TRBJ1-1, with TRBD1 identical over 9 bases. The CDR3 has 14 amino acids. The ends lost 4 bases at V and 2 bases at J; junction bases unmatched: 3. CDR1 and CDR2 (germline): SGDLS, YYNGEE. CDR3 DNA: TGTGCCAGCAGCCCGGGACAGGGAAACACTGAAGCTTTCTTT. Protein: CASSPGQGNTEAFF. The whole variable domain, filled in from reference TRBV9 and TRBJ1-1, reads DSGVTQTPKHLITATGQRVTLRCSPRSGDLSVYWYQQSLDQGLQFLIQYYNGEERAKGNILERFSAQQFPDLHSELNLSSLELGDSALYFCASSPGQGNTEAFFGQGTRLTVV.

This clone has only one observation. This rearrangement joins TRBV27 to TRBJ1-1; possible D gene TRBD1, 6 bases. The CDR3 has 16 residues. From germline, CDR1 is MNHEY and CDR2 SMNVEV (reference sequence). Trimming cost V 3 bases and J 0 bases, with 14 bases left between them. CDR3 region: CASSFIYQGLNTEAFF. The CDR3 nucleotides are TGTGCCAGCAGTTTCATATATCAGGGGCTGAACACTGAAGCTTTCTTT.

The genes are TRBV19 and TRBJ2-1; possible D gene TRBD1, 6 bases. The V end lost 8 bases, the J end lost 4 bases, and 9 bases lay between the germline ends. Germline V gene sequence: CDR1 LNHDA, CDR2 SQIVND (reference sequence). The CDR3 is 12 residues long. The CDR3 region is CASSGQYNEQFF. The CDR3 DNA reads TGTGCCAGTTCCGGACAGTACAATGAGCAGTTCTTC.

J is TRBJ2-7 and V is TRBV4-1, with 8 positions matching TRBD1. Unmatched junction bases numbered 7, after V lost 0 bases and J lost 3 bases. The CDR3 runs to 16 residues. CDR1 MGHRA and CDR2 YSYEKL come from the germline V gene. CDR3 in amino acids: CASSQDRRQGRYEQYF. The CDR3 DNA follows: TGCGCCAGCAGCCAAGATCGCAGACAGGGGCGCTACGAGCAGTACTTC.

This chain connects TRBV5-1 to TRBJ2-2; 7 bases line up with TRBD2. The junction had 3 bases not matched to a gene; V was cut back by 4 bases and J by 0 bases. This CDR3 has 15 residues. Germline CDR1 is SGHRS and CDR2 is YFSETQ. CDR3 sequence (DNA): TGCGCCAGCAGCCAGCGGGGCTCGAACACCGGGGAGCTGTTTTTT. Protein: CASSQRGSNTGELFF.

This CDR3 is CASSQRGPKSYEQYV. In nucleotides, the CDR3 is TGTGCCAGCAGCCAGCGGGGCCCCAAAAGTTACGAGCAGTACGTC. The chain combines TRBV28 with TRBJ2-7, with TRBD2 matching over 7 bases. Germline CDR1 and CDR2: MDHEN and SYDVKM. This CDR3 spans 15 amino acids. J lost 4 bases, V lost 6 bases, and 12 bases had no gene match.

The chain has TRBV21-1 and TRBJ2-7; the DNA was not used to check the table's D call, TRBD1. TRBV21-1 is a pseudogene. This CDR3 is 13 amino acids long. The CDR3 sequence: CASSPDRGDEQYV. Here the CDR3 DNA reads TGTGCCAGCAGCCCGGACAGGGGAGACGAGCAGTACGTC.

The chain is built from TRBV28 and TRBJ2-7; no reliable D call. The CDR3 is 12 residues long. Germline values: CDR1 MDHEN, CDR2 SYDVKM. Trimming pared 4 bases from V and 5 bases from J, leaving 9 bases between. CDR3 nucleotide sequence: TGTGCCAGCAGTTCGACAAAACACGAGCAGTACGTC. Protein: CASSSTKHEQYV.

The chain recombines TRBV4-3 with TRBJ1-2; D is ambiguous. This CDR3 is 16 amino acids long. Germline V lookup: CDR1 LGHNA, CDR2 YSLEER. V shed 3 bases and J shed 2 bases, with 16 bases lying between them. CDR3 sequence: CASSHYSWEGNYGYTF. For the CDR3, the DNA is TGCGCCAGCAGCCACTACTCCTGGGAGGGCAACTATGGCTACACCTTC.

The rearrangement joins TRBV7-8 to TRBJ1-2; a possible D gene is TRBD1 (6 bases). The CDR3 runs to 18 residues. Germline V gene data show CDR1 as SGHVS and CDR2 as FQNEAQ. Trimming removed 2 bases from V and 4 bases from J, with 23 bases in between. CDR3 residues: CASSLFTGMGTSGYGYTF. The CDR3 DNA sequence: TGTGCCAGCAGCTTATTCACAGGGATGGGCACTAGCGGCTATGGCTACACCTTC.

This chain uses TRBV7-2 with TRBJ2-5; the match to TRBD1 covers 9 bases. This CDR3 is 13 amino acids long. The germline V gene encodes CDR1 SGHTA and CDR2 FQGNSA. V was pared by 6 bases and J by 5 bases, with 4 bases of the junction left unmatched. The DNA of the CDR3 is TGTGCCAGCAGAACAGGGGGCGGGGAGACCCAGTACTTC. Residues: CASRTGGGETQYF.